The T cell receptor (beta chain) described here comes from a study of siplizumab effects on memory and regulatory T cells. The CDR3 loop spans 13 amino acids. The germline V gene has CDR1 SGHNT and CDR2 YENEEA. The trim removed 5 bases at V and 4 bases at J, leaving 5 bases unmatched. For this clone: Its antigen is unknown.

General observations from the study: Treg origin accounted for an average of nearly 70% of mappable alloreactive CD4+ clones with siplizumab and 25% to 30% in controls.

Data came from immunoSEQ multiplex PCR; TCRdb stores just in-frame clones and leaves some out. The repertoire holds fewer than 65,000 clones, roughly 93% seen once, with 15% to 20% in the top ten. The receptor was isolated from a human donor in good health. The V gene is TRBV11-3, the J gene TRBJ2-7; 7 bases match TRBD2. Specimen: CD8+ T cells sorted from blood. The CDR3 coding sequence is TGTGCCAGCAGCCACGCGGGAGCTTACGAGCAGTACTTC. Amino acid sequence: CASSHAGAYEQYF.